Reported below is one T cell receptor beta chain. The clone's antigen remains unknown. No clone much larger than this one lies a single base away; base qualities are absent. The sample comes from a study of cytomegalovirus exposure and HLA in healthy donors (dated by TCRdb to about 2017). Study-wide context: In an earlier analysis of roughly 590 of the donors, roughly 300 Gb of sequence data and 117 million unique TCR beta sequences from roughly 200 million T cells were reported. Roughly 290 gigabases of sequencing data and around 90 million unique TCR sequences made up an early release that covered roughly 670 HLA-typed donors. Among the approximately 400 genotyped donors, 75% to 90% belonged to the genetic ancestry cluster associated with self-reported Caucasian donors. The aim of the study was to test whether cataloging public T cell receptors could identify signatures of past pathogen exposure. The T cell repertoires of roughly 660 subjects were profiled by immunosequencing and related to cytomegalovirus serostatus. A separate validation cohort of 90 to 150 different subjects was used in addition to the approximately 640-subject first cohort. The study combined high-throughput TCR immunosequencing, statistical association of individual TCRs with disease status, and machine learning to predict cytomegalovirus infection status. A later analysis re-examined previously published TCR beta repertoires from 610 or so donors and added high-resolution HLA genotyping to investigate patterns of TCR occurrence. The later analysis used no new phenotypic data to find candidate immune exposures, relying instead on TCR beta sequences and their occurrence across donors. To decide whether each TCR beta V gene segment behaved as functional or pseudogenic, an earlier analysis of some 600 of the donors relied on high-throughput TCR beta sequencing. Donor age, sex, ethnicity and CMV serostatus were collected together with the repertoire data. A later genetic analysis used genome-wide SNP genotypes for 398 of the 666 donors, treating that subset as a discovery cohort. Every discovery cohort repertoire had been produced on one sequencing platform. HLA typing included class I and class II loci at four-digit resolution. The number of donors typed differed by locus, with roughly 620-630 for A, B, C, DRB1 and DQB1, over 500 for DQA1, over 600 for DPA1, and around 450 for DPB1. A few DR-DQ haplotypes were treated as single units for association and clustering because of strong linkage in the cohort. Among about 360 genotyped donors of the cohort, an average of around 240,000 unique TCR beta nucleotide sequences were sequenced per donor, around 20% of them non-productive.

Reading the germline V gene gives CDR1 SGHTA and CDR2 FQGNSA. The germline V and J ends show losses of 5 bases and 2 bases respectively, and no gene match explains 2 bases of the junction. From the cysteine through the phenylalanine, the CDR3 covers 14 amino acids. The DNA shown is the 42-base CDR3, in frame from base 1. What the authors observed across the whole study: The only immune exposure information available for the cohort was CMV serostatus. In a later analysis, HLA-associated TCR beta chains were found to be more clonally expanded and to have lower generation probabilities than equally common non-associated chains. In vitro tests confirmed that a few of the cytomegalovirus-associated TCR beta chains recognize cytomegalovirus antigens. The earlier analysis of approximately 590 of the donors excluded seventeen rarely observed V segments, including chromosome 9 orphons, because counts were too low. An earlier analysis of approximately 590 of the donors showed that most TCR beta V segments appeared in productive rearrangements either about 87% or about 30% of the time, which broadly matched IMGT annotations. According to the authors, the approach could potentially be generalized to other disease states and immunological phenotypes. V-gene and J-gene trimming of TCR beta chains was associated with a missense DCLRE1C variant in a later genetic analysis, and the association was replicated in an independent cohort. In a later analysis, most CMV-associated TCR beta chains were found to appear HLA-restricted, with HLA associations seemingly driven largely by CMV exposure. A further reported finding was that TCR beta sequences accurately predicted the HLA-A and HLA-B alleles for most subjects in the first cohort. Assigning TCR associations to individual alleles was difficult when HLA alleles, especially DR and DQ, strongly co-occurred. Several of the top co-occurrence clusters appeared to be linked to parvovirus B19, influenza, CMV and Epstein-Barr virus, according to a later analysis. The presence/absence analyses assumed that sequencing depth was roughly uniform across donors, and that assumption may not be true. At a false discovery rate of 0.05, a later analysis linked about 17,000 TCR beta sequences to specific HLA alleles. Compared with the approximately 700-donor mean, donors in an Asian-associated ancestry cluster had fewer N-insertions in productive TCRs, according to a later genetic analysis. The study listed 150 to 200 TCR beta chains as associated with cytomegalovirus. The sequencing pipeline was judged likely to have produced a cluster of highly shared sequence variants as a technical artifact. In both the original and validation cohorts, the classifier was reported to diagnose cytomegalovirus status with high specificity and sensitivity. Some IMGT-functional V segments, including TRBV6-2 and TRBV6-3, could not be distinguished by the 87-base-pair reads and were therefore excluded. Across donors, most TCR sequences were observed very rarely, whereas some public TCRs were present in many individuals. Correlated functional status among segregating V segments might be attributable to linkage disequilibrium, but an unknown experimental factor could not be ruled out. Because some donors lacked HLA typing at each locus, the association tests relied only on the typed subset. According to a later analysis, TCR association rates differed among HLA loci, with DRB1 alleles showing the most associated TCRs and HLA-C alleles showing the fewest. This cohort had only TCR beta chains sequenced, and the lack of alpha or paired-chain data limited which features could be detected.

The method behind the library was the immunoSEQ multiplex PCR assay. For the multiplex PCR, a mixture combining 60 forward primers for TCR Vbeta segments and 13 reverse primers for TCR Jbeta segments was used. Amplification of the CDR3 region of rearranged TCR beta genes was performed with a multiplex PCR assay on genomic DNA. The amplified TCR beta libraries were sequenced on the Illumina HiSeq System as 87-base-pair reads. From the authors' description of their analysis: In a later analysis, tens of millions of unique TCR beta chains were counted across the approximately 640 repertoires, and roughly 9.9 million of these chains were shared by at least two donors. To remove PCR and sequencing errors, raw reads were error-corrected and collapsed into unique sequences using a nearest-neighbor algorithm that merged closely related sequences. Alignment of CDR3 sequences to IMGT reference sequences was used to assign V, D and J gene segments. For a sequence to be retained, a match of at least six nucleotides to both a V gene segment and a J gene segment was required. Rearrangements were called productive when the CDR3 lacked stop codons and stayed in frame with V and J; all others were non-productive. CDR3 was defined according to IMGT convention as the region running from the second conserved V-encoded cysteine to the conserved J-encoded phenylalanine. In an earlier analysis of 550 to 650 of the donors, sequences lacking an unambiguous match to a single V gene segment were excluded. An earlier analysis of 587 of the donors classified V segments as functional when productive rearrangements were above 56.7% and as segregating when the standard deviation between donors was above 5%. To diagnose cytomegalovirus status from the catalog of TCR beta chain sequences, a statistical classification framework was built. In a later analysis, V and J genes were assigned by comparing TCR nucleotide sequences against IMGT/GENE-DB human TR gene sequences. A later analysis assigned CDR3 sequences and most-parsimonious VDJ recombination scenarios with the TCRdist pipeline. In a later analysis, each TCR beta chain was defined by its CDR3 amino acid sequence together with its V-gene family, and reads without a unique V-gene family were excluded. A later analysis removed several hundred highly shared, low-generation-probability nucleotide sequences to deal with suspected cross-contamination and a sequencing artifact. For each public chain, a later analysis derived a clonal expansion index from normalized ranks of inferred template counts within each repertoire. A later analysis computed generation probabilities with a VDJ recombination model fitted to out-of-frame rearrangements, and checked the results against IGoR. Hypergeometric tests were used in a later analysis to score TCR-TCR, TCR-HLA and TCR-CMV co-occurrence, with a repertoire-size bias correction applied to the TCR pairs. A later analysis estimated false discovery rates by permuting HLA or CMV assignments 20 times. In a later analysis, co-occurring TCRs were grouped using DBSCAN, with TCRdist sequence similarity added in when clustering inside HLA-allele-positive subsets. Repertoires with fewer than 30,000 or more than 120,000 public chains were left out of co-occurrence clustering, as were five repertoires with anomalous nucleotide sharing. TCRdb's version of the immuneACCESS table is confined to in-frame rearrangements and falls short of the full clone set. An unresolved V gene accounts for under half of the shortfall where checked; the remainder is of unknown origin. V and J calls and clone size come straight from that table; D and trimming were deduced from the DNA. For this sample the table gives 85,000 to 120,000 clones, of which 75% were detected only once. The ten largest clonotypes hold around 3% of the sample.

The cohort was made up of roughly 670 healthy bone marrow donors. Cohort members were all nominally healthy when sampled, although unrecorded immune exposures were likely present. The donor was CMV seropositive and was included in the group of some 290 seropositive cohort members. Each donor provided a peripheral blood sample, and peripheral blood mononuclear cells were used for TCR beta sequencing. Genomic DNA extraction from the blood cell samples was performed with the Qiagen DNeasy Blood Extraction Kit. This TCR was sampled from a male donor in good health and CMV-seropositive. Sequenced sample: PBMCs. The chain is made from TRBV7-2 and TRBJ2-3, and 9 bases in between align with TRBD2. The nucleotide sequence is given as TGTGCCAGCAGCGTGGGACTAGCCACAGATACGCAGTATTTT. Its translation reads: CASSVGLATDTQYF.